A selection of T cell receptor beta chains follows, all from one sample in a study of glioma-infiltrating T cells after dendritic cell vaccination. TCRdb keeps only in-frame clones here, not all; method: immunoSEQ multiplex PCR. The table lists about 67,000 clones, approximately 81% of them singletons, with less than 8% in the top ten. Sequences were derived from blood, sampled before dendritic cell vaccination. The receptors originated from a human donor with glioblastoma. Each CDR3 is given with its conserved first and last residue. Each record gives: CDR3 protein, CDR3 DNA, J gene, V gene, D gene, clone size. A D gene is named only where the DNA matches it firmly. Size is stated for part of the rows, as once, few or many counts, or as a class when the clone is expanded.

CDR3: CASRPTSGVTGELFF
DNA: TGTGCCAGCAGGCCGACTAGCGGGGTTACCGGGGAGCTGTTTTTT
J: TRBJ2-2
V: TRBV2
D: TRBD2
size: -

CDR3: CASSLVAEGVMNDTEAFF
DNA: TGCGCCAGCAGCTTGGTTGCAGAGGGGGTGATGAATGACACTGAAGCTTTCTTT
J: TRBJ1-1
V: TRBV5-1
D: -
size: -

CDR3: CASSSSGEGADTQYF
DNA: TGTGCCAGCAGCTCGAGCGGGGAAGGGGCAGATACGCAGTATTTT
J: TRBJ2-3
V: TRBV7-2
D: TRBD2
size: many

CDR3: CASSLNREIVEQYF
DNA: TGTGCCAGCAGTTTAAACAGGGAAATCGTCGAGCAGTACTTC
J: TRBJ2-7
V: TRBV6-5
D: -
size: -

CDR3: CASSLVPPDSYSNQPQHF
DNA: TGTGCCAGCAGCTTAGTCCCCCCCGACAGCTATAGCAATCAGCCCCAGCATTTT
J: TRBJ1-5
V: TRBV7-6
D: -
size: -

CDR3: CASSRQGRGNYEQYF
DNA: TGTGCCAGCAGCCGCCAAGGTCGGGGGAACTACGAGCAGTACTTC
J: TRBJ2-7
V: TRBV11-1
D: -
size: -

CDR3: CASSISGGDTQYF
DNA: TGTGCCAGTAGTATAAGCGGGGGTGATACGCAGTATTTT
J: TRBJ2-3
V: TRBV19
D: TRBD2
size: -

CDR3: CASSLGSGEGTEAFF
DNA: TGCGCCAGCAGCTTGGGTTCCGGGGAGGGCACTGAAGCTTTCTTT
J: TRBJ1-1
V: TRBV5-1
D: -
size: -

CDR3: CASSYSIVNLYEQYF
DNA: TGTGCCAGCAGTTACTCGATAGTGAACCTCTACGAGCAGTACTTC
J: TRBJ2-7
V: TRBV6-6
D: -
size: -

CDR3: CASSVGQGHYEQYF
DNA: TGTGCCAGCAGCGTGGGACAGGGTCACTACGAGCAGTACTTC
J: TRBJ2-7
V: TRBV9
D: TRBD1
size: -

CDR3: CASSTKPGQGANEQYF
DNA: TGCGCCAGCAGTACAAAACCGGGACAGGGGGCTAACGAGCAGTACTTC
J: TRBJ2-7
V: TRBV10-2
D: TRBD1
size: -

CDR3: CASSSWVPSGGPVTGELFF
DNA: TGTGCCAGTAGTTCCTGGGTCCCCAGCGGGGGGCCGGTAACCGGGGAGCTGTTTTTT
J: TRBJ2-2
V: TRBV19
D: TRBD2
size: -

CDR3: CSVQGAGAKNIQYF
DNA: TGCAGCGTTCAAGGGGCGGGGGCCAAAAACATTCAGTACTTC
J: TRBJ2-4
V: TRBV29-1
D: -
size: -

CDR3: CASSLTVYTEAFF
DNA: TGTGCCAGCAGTTTAACAGTGTACACTGAAGCTTTCTTT
J: TRBJ1-1
V: TRBV27
D: -
size: few

CDR3: CASSYLGQDENIQYF
DNA: TGTGCCAGCAGTTACCTGGGACAGGATGAAAACATTCAGTACTTC
J: TRBJ2-4
V: TRBV6-6
D: TRBD1
size: -

CDR3: CASSSNSDRGAFGEQYF
DNA: TGTGCCAGCTCATCAAATTCCGACAGGGGTGCCTTCGGCGAGCAGTACTTC
J: TRBJ2-7
V: TRBV18
D: TRBD1
size: -

CDR3: CASSPGGTSFYEQYF
DNA: TGTGCCAGCAGCCCAGGTGGGACTAGCTTTTACGAGCAGTACTTC
J: TRBJ2-7
V: TRBV9
D: TRBD2
size: once

CDR3: CASSQDTGKNIQYF
DNA: TGCGCCAGCAGCCAAGACACAGGGAAAAACATTCAGTACTTC
J: TRBJ2-4
V: TRBV4-3
D: -
size: -

CDR3: CATSRDGGDRDNYGYTF
DNA: TGTGCCACCAGCAGAGATGGTGGGGACAGAGATAACTATGGCTACACCTTC
J: TRBJ1-2
V: TRBV15
D: TRBD1
size: -

CDR3: CATSRAGGETQYF
DNA: TGTGCCACCAGCAGAGCGGGAGGCGAGACCCAGTACTTC
J: TRBJ2-5
V: TRBV15
D: TRBD2
size: once

CDR3: CASRLGAGQGDGYTF
DNA: TGTGCCAGCAGGTTGGGGGCGGGACAGGGCGATGGCTACACCTTC
J: TRBJ1-2
V: TRBV2
D: TRBD1
size: -

CDR3: CASSPLGGSTEAFF
DNA: TGTGCCAGCTCACCCCTGGGGGGTAGTACTGAAGCTTTCTTT
J: TRBJ1-1
V: TRBV18
D: -
size: few

CDR3: CASSVGQVDQPQHF
DNA: TGTGCCAGCAGCGTAGGACAGGTCGATCAGCCCCAGCATTTT
J: TRBJ1-5
V: TRBV9
D: -
size: -